This is a list of T cell receptor beta chains from one sample in a study of radiation and T cells in renal cell carcinoma. The protocol was immunoSEQ multiplex PCR, while the TCRdb copy is restricted to in-frame clones and leaves out a portion. The sample lists 130,000 or so clones; approximately 87% were seen once. The sequenced sample was blood, obtained from a patient whose treatment included radiotherapy and nephrectomy. The receptor set was obtained from a woman in her fifties or sixties with renal cell carcinoma. CDR3s include the opening cysteine and the closing phenylalanine or tryptophan. The D gene is left open where the match is weak. Clone size is not always given. Where it is, it says once, few, many or a class for expanded clones.

clone_size	d_call	v_call	j_call	cdr3_nt	cdr3_aa
-	TRBD2	TRBV13	TRBJ2-3	TGTGCCAGCACTAAAAGACTAGCGGGGGCTGATACGCAGTATTTT	CASTKRLAGADTQYF
once	TRBD2	TRBV5-1	TRBJ2-7	TGCGCCAGCAGCTTGGGTATTAGCGGGGACTACGAGCAGTACTTC	CASSLGISGDYEQYF
-	TRBD1	TRBV5-1	TRBJ1-1	TGCGCCAGCAGCTTCTCTTACAGGGGGAACACTGAAGCTTTCTTT	CASSFSYRGNTEAFF
-	-	TRBV29-1	TRBJ1-2	TGCAGCGTGGCTCCGGGGGACGGGTATGGCTACACCTTC	CSVAPGDGYGYTF
-	-	TRBV10-2	TRBJ2-3	TGCGCCAGTATTGGGGGAAGCACAGATACGCAGTATTTT	CASIGGSTDTQYF
-	-	TRBV5-1	TRBJ2-2	TGCGCCAGCAGCGAGGGCTCGGGGCCAGGGGACGAGGAGCTGTTTTTT	CASSEGSGPGDEELFF
few	-	TRBV10-3	TRBJ2-5	TGTGCCATCAGTGGGCGGTCAGACCCCAAAGAGACCCAGTACTTC	CAISGRSDPKETQYF
-	TRBD1	TRBV6-5	TRBJ1-6	TGTGCCAGCAGTTACTCACAGGGGCCCAATTCACCCCTCCACTTT	CASSYSQGPNSPLHF
once	-	TRBV6-5	TRBJ1-2	TGTGCCAGCAGTAACAGGGAGGGACCAGCCTATGGCTACACCTTC	CASSNREGPAYGYTF
-	-	TRBV2	TRBJ2-2	TGTGCCAGCAGTCTCGGGATTATGAACACCGGGGAGCTGTTTTTT	CASSLGIMNTGELFF
-	-	TRBV9	TRBJ2-4	TGTGCCAGCAGCCCACCATCCAAAAACATTCAGTACTTC	CASSPPSKNIQYF
-	TRBD1	TRBV10-3	TRBJ2-2	TGTGCCATCAGCCCTAATACAGGGGAGCTGGCCGGGGAGCTGTTTTTT	CAISPNTGELAGELFF
-	TRBD1	TRBV7-2	TRBJ2-7	TGTGCCAGCAGCGCCCCGGGACAGGCTGGCGAGCAGTACTTC	CASSAPGQAGEQYF
once	-	TRBV18	TRBJ2-3	TGTGCCAGCTCACCCCCATCAGACACAGATACGCAGTATTTT	CASSPPSDTDTQYF
-	TRBD1	TRBV27	TRBJ2-3	TGTGCCAGCATCTCAAAGGACAGGGGATTCGATACGCAGTATTTT	CASISKDRGFDTQYF
-	-	TRBV11-3	TRBJ1-2	TGTGCCAGCAGCCCCGGCCGCGGCTACACCTTC	CASSPGRGYTF
-	-	TRBV19	TRBJ1-1	TGTGCCAGTAGTAACCTTCGGGAGATGGCTGAAGCTTTCTTT	CASSNLREMAEAFF
-	TRBD2	TRBV5-1	TRBJ2-1	TGCGCCAGCAGCTTGGAGATAGCGGGAAGGAATGAGCAGTTCTTC	CASSLEIAGRNEQFF
-	TRBD2	TRBV6-5	TRBJ2-1	TGTGCCAGCTCCCGGGGGGGGAGCTCCTACAATGAGCAGTTCTTC	CASSRGGSSYNEQFF
few	-	TRBV7-9	TRBJ2-7	TGTGCCAGCAGCTTAACCGCGACGGGCTATGACTTC	CASSLTATGYDF
-	-	TRBV11-3	TRBJ2-7	TGTGCCAGCAGCCCGAACTCCTACGAGCAGTACTTC	CASSPNSYEQYF
few	-	TRBV9	TRBJ1-1	TGTGCCAGCAGCGTAGGCAGGGAAAGTGTTATGAACACTGAAGCTTTCTTT	CASSVGRESVMNTEAFF
-	TRBD1	TRBV19	TRBJ2-7	TGTGCCAGTAGTTTCCGGACAGGGGAGTACGCAGCGTACGAGCAGTACTTC	CASSFRTGEYAAYEQYF
-	TRBD1	TRBV6-5	TRBJ2-7	TGTGCCAGCAGTTACTCGAGGGTCAGGGGGATCTACGAGCAGTACTTC	CASSYSRVRGIYEQYF
-	TRBD2	TRBV9	TRBJ2-1	TGTGCCAGCAGCGTCGGGACTAGCGGGAGGCGAGAGCAGTTCTTC	CASSVGTSGRREQFF
-	TRBD1	TRBV7-9	TRBJ1-1	TGTGCCAGCAGCCTTACCGGGACAGGGAACACTGAAGCTTTCTTT	CASSLTGTGNTEAFF